A selection of T cell receptor beta chains follows, all from one sample in a study of a mutant IDH1 vaccine in newly diagnosed glioma. The antigens these receptors bind are not known. Generated by immunoSEQ multiplex PCR, the TCRdb table keeps only in-frame clones and is missing some. The sample lists about 44,000 clones; around 93% were seen once. The sequencing used PBMCs, collected from a glioma patient whose treatment included an IDH1 peptide vaccine. These TCRs come from a man in his fifties with glioma. CDR3s include the opening cysteine and the closing phenylalanine or tryptophan. Fields, in order: CDR3 protein, CDR3 DNA, D gene, V gene, J gene, clone size. D genes are given only for firm matches. Size is omitted from some rows. Given values are once, few, many or a class for expanded clones.

cdr3_aa: CASSLGPGQSNQPQHF
cdr3_nt: TGTGCCAGCAGCTTAGGGCCGGGGCAGAGCAATCAGCCCCAGCATTTT
d_call: .
v_call: TRBV11-2
j_call: TRBJ1-5
clone_size: .

cdr3_aa: CASSIDRGTEAFF
cdr3_nt: TGTGCCAGCAGCATCGACAGGGGCACTGAAGCTTTCTTT
d_call: TRBD1
v_call: TRBV14
j_call: TRBJ1-1
clone_size: .

cdr3_aa: CASSDRVGSSGNTIYF
cdr3_nt: TGTGCCAGCAGTGACAGGGTCGGAAGCTCTGGAAACACCATATATTTT
d_call: .
v_call: TRBV2
j_call: TRBJ1-3
clone_size: .

cdr3_aa: CASSGMYGYTF
cdr3_nt: TGCGCCAGCAGCGGGATGTATGGCTACACCTTC
d_call: .
v_call: TRBV10-2
j_call: TRBJ1-2
clone_size: .

cdr3_aa: CSVEDRTQRETQYF
cdr3_nt: TGCAGCGTTGAAGATCGGACTCAACGGGAGACCCAGTACTTC
d_call: .
v_call: TRBV29-1
j_call: TRBJ2-5
clone_size: .

cdr3_aa: CASSLVGLNTEAFF
cdr3_nt: TGTGCCAGCAGCCTGGTAGGGTTGAACACTGAAGCTTTCTTT
d_call: .
v_call: TRBV14
j_call: TRBJ1-1
clone_size: once

cdr3_aa: CASSEPGFNEQFF
cdr3_nt: TGTGCCAGCAGTGAACCTGGGTTCAATGAGCAGTTCTTC
d_call: .
v_call: TRBV6-1
j_call: TRBJ2-1
clone_size: .

cdr3_aa: CASSRTSGPSTDTQYF
cdr3_nt: TGCGCCAGCAGCCGGACTAGCGGACCCAGCACAGATACGCAGTATTTT
d_call: TRBD2
v_call: TRBV5-1
j_call: TRBJ2-3
clone_size: .

cdr3_aa: CASSNRGVGQPQHF
cdr3_nt: TGTGCCAGCAGTAACAGGGGAGTGGGACAGCCCCAGCATTTT
d_call: TRBD1
v_call: TRBV6-5
j_call: TRBJ1-5
clone_size: few

cdr3_aa: CASSLGSSGVEQFF
cdr3_nt: TGTGCCAGCAGTTTAGGGTCCTCGGGCGTTGAGCAGTTCTTC
d_call: .
v_call: TRBV27
j_call: TRBJ2-1
clone_size: .

cdr3_aa: CASSYFGGEDGGYTF
cdr3_nt: TGTGCCAGCAGTTACTTTGGGGGGGAAGACGGTGGCTACACCTTC
d_call: .
v_call: TRBV6-5
j_call: TRBJ1-2
clone_size: .

cdr3_aa: CASSVGQGKATNEKLFF
cdr3_nt: TGTGCCAGCAGCGTAGGCCAGGGAAAGGCAACTAATGAAAAACTGTTTTTT
d_call: .
v_call: TRBV9
j_call: TRBJ1-4
clone_size: .

cdr3_aa: CSAGRRTEAFF
cdr3_nt: TGCAGTGCCGGAAGGAGGACTGAAGCTTTCTTT
d_call: .
v_call: TRBV20-1
j_call: TRBJ1-1
clone_size: .

cdr3_aa: CASSYSTGGLVQTQYF
cdr3_nt: TGTGCCAGCAGTTACTCGACGGGGGGCTTGGTACAGACCCAGTACTTC
d_call: .
v_call: TRBV6-5
j_call: TRBJ2-5
clone_size: once

cdr3_aa: CASSHSTGIDTQYF
cdr3_nt: TGCGCCAGCAGCCACTCGACAGGGATCGATACGCAGTATTTT
d_call: TRBD1
v_call: TRBV4-1
j_call: TRBJ2-3
clone_size: .

cdr3_aa: CASSHEAWTSGSFVGETQYF
cdr3_nt: TGTGCCAGCAGCCATGAGGCGTGGACTAGCGGGAGCTTTGTTGGAGAGACCCAGTACTTC
d_call: TRBD2
v_call: TRBV4-2
j_call: TRBJ2-5
clone_size: .

cdr3_aa: CASSLGFLGNTEAFF
cdr3_nt: TGTGCCAGCAGCCTAGGGTTCCTGGGGAACACTGAAGCTTTCTTT
d_call: .
v_call: TRBV2
j_call: TRBJ1-1
clone_size: .

cdr3_aa: CASSVFGAGGNNEQFF
cdr3_nt: TGTGCCAGCAGCGTATTTGGCGCGGGAGGGAACAATGAGCAGTTCTTC
d_call: TRBD2
v_call: TRBV9
j_call: TRBJ2-1
clone_size: .

cdr3_aa: CASSDTGEFTDTQYF
cdr3_nt: TGTGCCAGCAGCGACACAGGGGAATTCACAGATACGCAGTATTTT
d_call: TRBD1
v_call: TRBV9
j_call: TRBJ2-3
clone_size: .

cdr3_aa: CASSQEKPPPYEQYF
cdr3_nt: TGCGCCAGCAGCCAAGAGAAGCCGCCGCCCTACGAGCAGTACTTC
d_call: .
v_call: TRBV4-1
j_call: TRBJ2-7
clone_size: once

cdr3_aa: CASSLEGAEGEKLFF
cdr3_nt: TGTGCCAGCAGCTTAGAAGGGGCCGAAGGTGAAAAACTGTTTTTT
d_call: .
v_call: TRBV13
j_call: TRBJ1-4
clone_size: .

cdr3_aa: CAIRGTGANYGYTF
cdr3_nt: TGTGCCATCAGGGGGACAGGGGCTAACTATGGCTACACCTTC
d_call: TRBD1
v_call: TRBV10-3
j_call: TRBJ1-2
clone_size: .

cdr3_aa: CASSPTDTDTQYF
cdr3_nt: TGTGCCAGCAGCCCAACAGATACAGATACGCAGTATTTT
d_call: .
v_call: TRBV7-9
j_call: TRBJ2-3
clone_size: .

cdr3_aa: CASIMRTEAFF
cdr3_nt: TGTGCCAGTATAATGAGAACCGAAGCTTTCTTT
d_call: .
v_call: TRBV19
j_call: TRBJ1-1
clone_size: .

cdr3_aa: CASSLDARRHFGGELFF
cdr3_nt: TGTGCCAGCAGCTTAGACGCCCGAAGGCACTTCGGCGGGGAGCTGTTTTTT
d_call: .
v_call: TRBV7-8
j_call: TRBJ2-2
clone_size: .

cdr3_aa: CASSLGHTANEQFF
cdr3_nt: TGTGCCAGCAGCTTAGGTCACACGGCCAATGAGCAGTTCTTC
d_call: .
v_call: TRBV5-5
j_call: TRBJ2-1
clone_size: once

cdr3_aa: CASNREVQAFF
cdr3_nt: TGTGCCAGCAACCGGGAAGTTCAAGCTTTCTTT
d_call: .
v_call: TRBV2
j_call: TRBJ1-1
clone_size: .

cdr3_aa: CASSQDRGGGRSPLHF
cdr3_nt: TGCGCCAGCAGCCAAGATAGGGGAGGAGGACGTTCACCCCTCCACTTT
d_call: .
v_call: TRBV4-1
j_call: TRBJ1-6
clone_size: .

cdr3_aa: CASSLEQGAREQYF
cdr3_nt: TGTGCCAGCAGTTTAGAACAGGGGGCAAGGGAGCAGTACTTC
d_call: TRBD1
v_call: TRBV28
j_call: TRBJ2-7
clone_size: .

cdr3_aa: CASSQGDSTYEQYF
cdr3_nt: TGTGCCAGCAGCCAAGGGGACAGCACCTACGAGCAGTACTTC
d_call: TRBD1
v_call: TRBV7-9
j_call: TRBJ2-7
clone_size: .

cdr3_aa: CASSDYRDSGNTIYF
cdr3_nt: TGTGCCAGCAGCGATTACAGGGACTCTGGAAACACCATATATTTT
d_call: .
v_call: TRBV2
j_call: TRBJ1-3
clone_size: .

cdr3_aa: CACVAGGPTEQYF
cdr3_nt: TGTGCCTGCGTAGCGGGGGGGCCGACCGAGCAGTACTTC
d_call: TRBD2
v_call: TRBV30
j_call: TRBJ2-7
clone_size: .

cdr3_aa: CASSLGEDRDREYTEAFF
cdr3_nt: TGTGCCAGCAGCTTAGGGGAGGATCGGGACAGGGAGTATACTGAAGCTTTCTTT
d_call: TRBD1
v_call: TRBV7-8
j_call: TRBJ1-1
clone_size: .

cdr3_aa: CATSRDSQGRDGYTF
cdr3_nt: TGTGCCACCAGCAGAGATTCGCAGGGGCGGGATGGCTACACCTTC
d_call: .
v_call: TRBV15
j_call: TRBJ1-2
clone_size: once

cdr3_aa: CASSLAAGGSTDTQYF
cdr3_nt: TGCGCCAGCAGCTTAGCGGCAGGGGGAAGCACAGATACGCAGTATTTT
d_call: TRBD1
v_call: TRBV5-1
j_call: TRBJ2-3
clone_size: .

cdr3_aa: CASSPGRAVNTEAFF
cdr3_nt: TGTGCCAGTTCCCCGGGGAGAGCCGTGAACACTGAAGCTTTCTTT
d_call: .
v_call: TRBV2
j_call: TRBJ1-1
clone_size: .

cdr3_aa: CASARRLPETQYF
cdr3_nt: TGTGCCAGCGCCAGACGGCTACCGGAGACCCAGTACTTC
d_call: .
v_call: TRBV6-5
j_call: TRBJ2-5
clone_size: .

cdr3_aa: CASSLGGASGNQPQHF
cdr3_nt: TGTGCCAGCAGTTTAGGAGGGGCCAGCGGCAATCAGCCCCAGCATTTT
d_call: .
v_call: TRBV27
j_call: TRBJ1-5
clone_size: .